This T cell receptor beta chain was recovered during a study of blood T cells in healthy people across ages. This clonotype was counted between two and nine times. PCR was performed a second time for about 7 to 12 cycles using a sample-barcoded 5' primer and a J-beta primer mix. The template-switch adaptor was a 5' adaptor with 12 random nucleotides. It tagged each cDNA molecule. TCRdb ran MiXCR on the 5' RACE reads and lists one entry per CDR3 protein. The sample includes roughly 1,000,000 distinct CDR3 sequences, around 27% of them seen just once. The same specimen was also included in a second study, on T cells of mothers and their children. Per that paper: RNA was extracted, and all of it went into cDNA synthesis at roughly 1.4 ug per 15 ul. Addition of sample barcodes and 2-4 random nucleotides occurred through the M1S primer of the second PCR. Normalized overlap was always slightly, never significantly, higher in related than unrelated mother-child pairs.

The sample was blood. The receptor was derived from a girl aged 2-9 years in good health.

CDR3 region: CASSNGGSEAFF. CDR3 nucleotides: TGTGCCAGCAGTAATGGGGGTTCTGAAGCTTTCTTT. This chain uses TRBV11-2 with TRBJ1-1, with D perhaps TRBD1 (5 bases). CDR1 and CDR2 (germline): SGHAT, FQNNGV. The CDR3 runs 12 residues. V shed 6 bases and J shed 6 bases, with 11 bases lying between them.